One sample yielded the 27 T cell receptor beta chains listed below, sequenced in a study of T cell responses to AZD1222 COVID-19 vaccine. TCRdb's table, derived via immunoSEQ multiplex PCR, lists solely in-frame clones and lacks some. The data hold fewer than 50,000 clones, with roughly 78% observed a single time. The material sequenced was peripheral blood, taken 28 days after the second dose of the MenACWY control vaccine. These receptors were collected from an adult who received the MenACWY meningococcal vaccine as a control.

This chain connects TRBV29-1 to TRBJ2-5, with 11 positions matching TRBD1. Germline V gives CDR1 SQVTM, CDR2 ANQGSEA. The V and J ends lost 7 bases and 4 bases, in that order; junction bases with no gene match: 8. The length of the CDR3 is 14 residues. DNA for the CDR3: TGCAGCGGCGGAATGGACAGGGGGCGAGAGACCCAGTACTTC. Its translation: CSGGMDRGRETQYF.

The chain recombines TRBV18 with TRBJ2-7, with TRBD1 identical over 10 bases. CDR1 and CDR2 from the germline V gene are KGHSH and LQKENI. V lost 4 bases to trimming and J lost 4 bases; unmatched junction nucleotides: 4. The CDR3 is 14 amino acids. The CDR3 loop is CASSRQGAIYEQYF. CDR3 DNA: TGTGCCAGCTCACGACAGGGGGCGATTTACGAGCAGTACTTC.

This chain connects TRBV19 to TRBJ1-5, with 9 nucleotides matching TRBD1. The germline V gene has CDR1 LNHDA and CDR2 SQIVND (reference sequence). The trim removed 10 bases at V and 4 bases at J, leaving 11 bases unmatched. The CDR3 runs 15 residues. The CDR3, as DNA: TGTGCCACATGGTCGACAGGGGGTTATAATCAGCCCCAGCATTTT. Its translation is CATWSTGGYNQPQHF. Supplemented by reference TRBV19 and TRBJ1-5, the full variable domain reads DGGITQSPKYLFRKEGQNVTLSCEQNLNHDAMYWYRQDPGQGLRLIYYSQIVNDFQKGDIAEGYSVSREKKESFPLTVTSAQKNPTAFYLCATWSTGGYNQPQHFGDGTRLSIL.

This clone was seen only once. The chain has TRBV30 and TRBJ1-1; 8 bases fit TRBD1. The CDR3 runs 14 residues. Trimming cost V 3 bases and J 6 bases; bases outside gene matches: 9. Per germline, CDR1 GTSNPN and CDR2 SVGIG (reference sequence). This chain's CDR3 is CAWRRAGGKAEAFF. CDR3 sequence (DNA): TGTGCCTGGAGGCGGGCAGGGGGCAAGGCTGAAGCTTTCTTT.

CDR3 nucleotides: TGTGCCAGTGGAGGGGAATCTGGAAACACCATATATTTT. Protein sequence: CASGGESGNTIYF. The V gene is TRBV19, the J gene TRBJ1-3, with D possibly TRBD1 on 5 matching bases. Germline CDR1 LNHDA, CDR2 SQIVND (reference sequence). V lost 8 bases and J lost 1, with 9 bases in between. CDR3 length: 13 residues.

The chain employs TRBV5-1 and TRBJ2-6, with 14 bases lining up with TRBD2. Germline trimming cut 4 bases from V and 2 bases from J; bases unmatched to any gene: 8. From germline, CDR1 is SGHRS and CDR2 YFSETQ. This CDR3 has 19 amino acids. The CDR3 region is CASSTKGLAGVTGANVLTF. Here the CDR3 DNA reads TGCGCCAGCAGCACGAAGGGACTAGCGGGGGTTACTGGGGCCAACGTCCTGACTTTC.

This clone showed up just once. This chain joins TRBV20-1 and TRBJ2-1, with no clear D. The length of the CDR3 is 9 residues. The germline V gene has CDR1 DFQATT and CDR2 SNEGSKA (reference sequence). CDR3 region: CGWVNEQFF. The DNA of the CDR3 is TGCGGCTGGGTGAATGAGCAGTTCTTC.

The chain links TRBV4-1 to TRBJ1-1, with D possibly matching TRBD1 (6 bases). In germline, CDR1 is MGHRA, CDR2 YSYEKL. CDR3 length: 13 amino acids. Trimming took off 6 bases at V and 1 base at J, with 9 bases between the two ends. The CDR3 coding sequence is TGCGCCAGCAGAGGGGGACGGAACACTGAAGCTTTCTTT. It codes for CASRGGRNTEAFF.

This sequence joins TRBV19 and TRBJ1-5; tentative D call: TRBD1 (6 bases). The germline V gene encodes CDR1 LNHDA and CDR2 SQIVND (reference sequence). The CDR3 extends over 15 amino acids. The V end was cut by 2 bases, the J end by 0 bases, with 8 bases between. CDR3 in DNA: TGTGCCAGTAGTATAAGAGGGGGTAGCAATCAGCCCCAGCATTTT. Translated: CASSIRGGSNQPQHF.

The chain couples TRBV2 to TRBJ2-1, with 10 positions matching TRBD2. V trimming: 3 bases; J trimming: 7 bases; junction bases outside the gene matches: 6. This CDR3 spans 15 amino acids. Germline V lookup: CDR1 SNHLY, CDR2 FYNNEI. CDR3 loop: CASSDQREGRNEQFF. As DNA, the CDR3 is TGTGCCAGCAGTGACCAGCGGGAGGGCCGGAATGAGCAGTTCTTC.

The gene calls are TRBV7-2 and TRBJ1-2; no clear D gene. Germline assignment: CDR1 SGHTA and CDR2 FQGNSA. The CDR3 length is 17 residues. Trimming stripped 3 bases from V and 7 bases from J, with 24 bases between. CDR3: CASSLDDLPLMGSGYTF. CDR3 nucleotide sequence: TGTGCCAGCAGCTTGGACGATCTTCCATTGATGGGAAGTGGCTACACCTTC.

The rearrangement joins TRBV10-3 to TRBJ1-3; no reliable D call. This CDR3 has 14 residues. Germline loops: CDR1 ENHRY, CDR2 SYGVKD. Trimming removed 3 bases from V and 3 bases from J, with 9 bases in between. CDR3 amino acids: CAISDTSGGNTIYF. DNA of the CDR3: TGTGCCATCAGTGACACCTCGGGTGGAAACACCATATATTTT.

V gene TRBV6-5 combines with J gene TRBJ2-3; D gene uncertain. The CDR3 runs 13 residues. Trimming shortened V by 9 bases and J by 4 bases, and 14 bases separated the two germline ends. CDR1 MNHEY and CDR2 SVGAGI come from the germline V gene. CDR3 nucleotide sequence: TGTGCCAGTTCCAAAGCCAGGTCAGATACGCAGTATTTT. It codes for CASSKARSDTQYF.

The chain couples TRBV30 to TRBJ1-1; weak D call: TRBD1 (6 bases). Deletions cut 4 bases from V and 4 bases from J, with 16 bases between. From germline, CDR1 is GTSNPN and CDR2 SVGIG (reference sequence). The CDR3 consists of 14 residues. CDR3 sequence (DNA): TGTGCCTGGACATGGGGGGGCGGTGGCACTGAAGCTTTCTTT. Amino acids: CAWTWGGGGTEAFF. Full variable domain (missing parts from reference TRBV30 and TRBJ1-1): SQTIHQWPATLVQPVGSPLSLECTVEGTSNPNLYWYRQAAGRGLQLLFYSVGIGQISSEVPQNLSASRPQDRQFILSSKKLLLSDSGFYLCAWTWGGGGTEAFFGQGTRLTVV.

The chain employs TRBV19 and TRBJ1-3; D gene ambiguous. Germline CDR1 and CDR2: LNHDA and SQIVND (reference sequence). V was shortened by 3 bases and J by 4 bases, with 13 bases between the two germline ends. This CDR3 region has 15 residues. The CDR3 nucleotides read TGTGCCAGTAGTATGGAGGCCTCAGCAGGAAACACCATATATTTT. Encoded protein: CASSMEASAGNTIYF.

This chain joins TRBV5-5 and TRBJ2-1; TRBD1 agrees at 9 bases. J lost 3 bases, V lost 1 base, and 2 bases had no gene match. Germline V lookup: CDR1 SGHKS, CDR2 YYEKEE (reference sequence). CDR3 length: 15 amino acids. In DNA, the CDR3 is TGTGCCAGCAGCTTGTGGGACAGGGACTACAATGAGCAGTTCTTC. Its translation: CASSLWDRDYNEQFF.

This chain uses TRBV7-9 with TRBJ2-3, with 7 bases fitting TRBD2. The germline V gene has CDR1 SEHNR and CDR2 FQNEAQ (reference sequence). The CDR3 totals 17 residues. After removal of 1 base from V and 3 bases from J, the junction contained 10 bases not matched to a gene. The CDR3 protein is CASSLGAAGARTDTQYF. In nucleotides, the CDR3 is TGTGCCAGCAGCTTAGGGGCGGCGGGAGCCCGTACAGATACGCAGTATTTT.

The chain recombines TRBV18 with TRBJ2-3; D remains unclear. This CDR3 is built from 15 residues. Trimming took off 3 bases at V and 7 bases at J, with 17 bases between the two ends. CDR1 and CDR2 (germline): KGHSH, LQKENI. The CDR3 DNA sequence: TGTGCCAGCTCACCTCGGAGTTCATCAACTCATACGCAGTATTTT. Translation: CASSPRSSSTHTQYF.

Comment on this clone: A junction boundary mismatches the germline segment, possibly from a read error. The CDR3 region has the DNA TGTGCCAGCAGCTTTAGGGGACAGGGGAACGCTGAAGCTTTCTTT. Translating it yields CASSFRGQGNAEAFF. The gene calls are TRBV7-9 and TRBJ1-1, with 10 bases identical to TRBD1. This CDR3 is 15 amino acids long. CDR1 is SEHNR, CDR2 FQNEAQ, per germline (reference sequence). Using reference TRBV7-9 and TRBJ1-1 for the parts outside the CDR3, the full variable domain is DTGVSQNPRHKITKRGQNVTFRCDPISEHNRLYWYRQTLGQGPEFLTYFQNEAQLEKSRLLSDRFSAERPKGSFSTLEIQRTEQGDSAMYLCASSFRGQGNAEAFFGQGTRLTVV.

This clone was found a few times. The chain is built from TRBV2 and TRBJ1-6; no clear D. Deletions cut 6 bases from V and 1 base from J, with 13 bases between. The CDR3 runs 16 residues. CDR1 and CDR2 (germline): SNHLY, FYNNEI. The CDR3 DNA reads as TGTGCCAGCAGCGCTAGACGAGCGTCCTATAATTCACCCCTCCACTTT. It codes for CASSARRASYNSPLHF.

The chain has TRBV6-5 and TRBJ2-7, with D perhaps matching TRBD2 (7 bases). The V and J ends lost 5 bases and 3 bases respectively, with 11 bases between them. Per germline, CDR1 MNHEY and CDR2 SVGAGI. This CDR3 region has 13 residues. CDR3 protein: CASSRGAHYEQYF. CDR3 DNA: TGTGCCAGCAGTCGGGGGGCGCACTACGAGCAGTACTTC.

V is TRBV29-1 and J is TRBJ1-2, with D possibly TRBD1 on 6 matching bases. In germline, CDR1 is SQVTM, CDR2 ANQGSEA. The CDR3 totals 13 residues. Between the trimmed V and J ends, which lost 4 bases and 4 bases, there was a span of 13 bases. CDR3 residues: CSVAGGRAYGYTF. CDR3 nucleotide sequence: TGCAGCGTTGCCGGGGGGCGAGCCTATGGCTACACCTTC.

The chain carries TRBV7-2 and TRBJ1-2; no clear D gene. The CDR3 has 14 amino acids. Germline-derived CDR1 and CDR2 are SGHTA and FQGNSA. Trimming left V 1 base short and J 4 bases short, with 10 bases between. CDR3 loop: CASSLGGGLYGYTF. Here the CDR3 DNA reads TGTGCCAGCAGCTTAGGTGGAGGGCTCTATGGCTACACCTTC.

The chain uses TRBV11-2 and TRBJ1-6; D unresolved. Per germline, CDR1 SGHAT and CDR2 FQNNGV. V shed 1 base and J shed 7 bases, with 14 bases lying between them. This CDR3 is 16 amino acids long. CDR3 residues: CASSLGTRVKNSPLHF. For the CDR3, the DNA is TGTGCCAGCAGCTTAGGCACAAGAGTTAAGAATTCACCCCTCCACTTT. The full variable domain, completed using reference TRBV11-2 and TRBJ1-6, is EAGVAQSPRYKIIEKRQSVAFWCNPISGHATLYWYQQILGQGPKLLIQFQNNGVVDDSQLPKDRFSAERLKGVDSTLKIQPAKLEDSAVYLCASSLGTRVKNSPLHFGNGTRLTVT.

This chain joins TRBV2 and TRBJ2-7; D unclear. CDR1 and CDR2 from the germline V gene are SNHLY and FYNNEI. V was shortened by 8 bases and J by 5 bases, with 13 bases between the two germline ends. The CDR3 contains 12 residues. CDR3 DNA sequence: TGTGCCAGCGCGCTATGGGGAAACGAGCAGTACGTC. Translated, it gives CASALWGNEQYV.

This chain links TRBV2 with TRBJ2-3, with D perhaps matching TRBD1 (5 bases). CDR1 SNHLY and CDR2 FYNNEI come from the germline V gene. The CDR3 loop spans 14 amino acids. Trimming removed 7 bases at V and 1 base at J, with 12 bases between. This chain's CDR3 is CASKVGQGTDTQYF. For the CDR3, the DNA is TGTGCCAGCAAGGTGGGGCAGGGCACAGATACGCAGTATTTT.

The rearrangement uses TRBV25-1 and TRBJ2-1; D perhaps matches TRBD1 (6 bases). Germline V gene lookup returns CDR1 MGHDK and CDR2 SYGVNS. The CDR3 runs to 15 residues. V was trimmed by 7 bases and J by 2 bases, leaving 15 bases between them. In DNA, the CDR3 is TGTGCCAGCACTTCAGACAGGCTAGCCTACAATGAGCAGTTCTTC. It translates to CASTSDRLAYNEQFF.